The clone carrying this TCR beta chain appeared many times. No antigen is known for it. This sample is part of a study of human T cells and chemical hapten exposure. In the study overall: Once 0.01% DPC had been applied to the upper back by patch test, readings were taken at 6 days. Broader study findings: Clustering by CDR3 similarity yielded significantly more large clusters from expanded TCRs than controls.

One entry per CDR3 protein, called by TCRdb with MiXCR from the RACE reads. Of 95,000 to 100,000 distinct CDR3 sequences detected, over 10% appear once; the ten largest clones hold roughly 2.1%. Noted time point: patch test 1, 2 weeks after DPC sensitization. Indicated treatment: therapeutic diphenylcyclopropenone sensitization with weekly scalp DPC. The V gene lost 4 bases and the J gene lost 5 bases, with 10 bases spanning the gap. Germline values: CDR1 MRHNA, CDR2 SNTAGT. The CDR3 covers 13 residues. The receptor was isolated from a woman aged 40 to 55 with alopecia areata. Some clones in this sample may be carry-over from other donors' samples. V is TRBV6-4 and J is TRBJ2-3, with D unclear. The starting material was whole blood, obtained in connection with sensitization to the hapten diphenylcyclopropenone (DPC). The CDR3 DNA reads TGTGCCAGCAGTGTTGAGCTGCAAGATACGCAGTATTTT. This sequence encodes CASSVELQDTQYF.